Below, 26 T cell receptor beta chains from the same sample are listed, as sequenced in a study of T cells in Graves' hyperthyroidism and ophthalmopathy. The TCR beta CDR3 regions underwent amplification using RNA transcripts as the source. The primer set for the first-round RT-PCR of the TCR CDR3 was HTBI. In TCRdb, the multiplex PCR reads were re-called with MiXCR into one record per CDR3 protein. The data contain hundreds of thousands of distinct CDR3 sequences, roughly 14% of them singletons. Source material: blood. The receptors shown here come from a young woman with Graves' hyperthyroidism.

This clonotype was seen at least ten times. V usage is TRBV18 and J usage is TRBJ2-3, with 8 bases fitting TRBD1. The J segment lost 1 base and the V segment lost 5 bases, leaving 8 bases of the junction unmatched. CDR3 length: 16 amino acids. The germline V gene has CDR1 KGHSH and CDR2 LQKENI. CDR3 in amino acids: CASSGGQGRGTDTQYF. The CDR3 DNA reads TGTGCCAGCTCAGGAGGACAGGGACGTGGCACAGATACGCAGTATTTT.

This clonotype came up a few times. The gene calls are TRBV15 and TRBJ2-7, with D uncertain. V lost 1 base, J lost 0 bases, and 16 bases lay in between. Germline values: CDR1 LNHNV, CDR2 YYDKDF (reference sequence). This CDR3 spans 17 amino acids. The DNA of the CDR3 is TGTGCCACCAGCAGAGCGGCGACTCCTGTAGGCTCCTACGAGCAGTACTTC. Its protein product is CATSRAATPVGSYEQYF.

The V call is TRBV5-1, the J call TRBJ1-3, with TRBD1 identical over 7 bases. Per the germline V gene, CDR1 is SGHRS and CDR2 is YFSETQ. This CDR3 contains 16 residues. V was clipped by 1 base and J by 6 bases; unmatched bases: 10. CDR3 in DNA: TGCGCCAGCAGCTTGACCAACAGGGGCTCAGTAAACACCATATATTTT. Amino acid sequence: CASSLTNRGSVNTIYF.

The chain recombines TRBV7-3 with TRBJ2-2; D is unclear. Trimming cost V 5 bases and J 6 bases, with 10 bases left between them. Germline CDR1 reads SGHTA; CDR2 reads FQGTGA. This CDR3 has 13 amino acids. DNA of the CDR3: TGTGCCAGCAGCCAGATTCCCGCCGGGGAGCTGTTTTTT. Its translation: CASSQIPAGELFF.

This clonotype has at least ten counts. The chain recombines TRBV20-1 with TRBJ2-7; 14 nucleotides match TRBD2. This CDR3 has 17 amino acids. Germline CDR1 and CDR2: DFQATT and SNEGSKA (reference sequence). V was clipped by 4 bases and J by 3 bases; unmatched bases: 11. The CDR3 DNA is TGCAGTGCTATCCCCTTTAGACTAGCGGGAGGGAGCTACGAGCAGTACTTC. It encodes CSAIPFRLAGGSYEQYF.

This clonotype was counted a few times. A read error may be the cause here, since a much bigger clone is one base away. The chain employs TRBV12-3 or TRBV12-4 and TRBJ2-3, with a tentative D call TRBD1 (5 bases). The V end lost 2 bases, the J end lost 9 bases, and 15 bases lay between the germline ends. There are 14 residues in the CDR3. For the CDR3, the DNA is TGTGCCAGCAGTTTAAGGGGTTCACCGTGGACGCAGTATTTT. This gives the protein CASSLRGSPWTQYF.

This clonotype has at least ten counts. The chain couples TRBV10-3 to TRBJ2-7, with a possible D match to TRBD2 (5 bases). Between the trimmed V and J ends, which lost 6 bases and 0 bases, there was a span of 9 bases. The V gene's germline CDR1 is ENHRY and CDR2 SYGVKD. This CDR3 comprises 13 residues. The CDR3 DNA reads TGTGCCATCAGAGCCGGGATCTCCTACGAGCAGTACTTC. Amino acid sequence: CAIRAGISYEQYF.

This clonotype was detected a few times. This chain uses TRBV10-2 with TRBJ1-2, with TRBD1 as a possible D gene (6 bases). CDR3 length: 15 residues. Trimming pared 6 bases from V and 0 bases from J, leaving 14 bases between. Germline V gene data show CDR1 as WSHSY and CDR2 as SAAADI. This chain's CDR3 is CASREPGAANYGYTF. The CDR3 region has the DNA TGCGCCAGCAGGGAACCAGGGGCCGCTAACTATGGCTACACCTTC.

This clonotype has a count of ten or more. V usage is TRBV13 and J usage is TRBJ2-7; perhaps TRBD2 as D (5 bases). Germline assignment: CDR1 PRHDT and CDR2 FYEKMQ (reference sequence). Trimming stripped 0 bases from V and 3 bases from J, with 6 bases between. The CDR3 contains 13 residues. For the CDR3, the DNA is TGTGCCAGCAGCTTAGGCGGGGTCTACGAGCAGTACTTC. Its translation: CASSLGGVYEQYF.

Ten or more counts support this clonotype. The chain carries TRBV30 and TRBJ2-2; D might be TRBD1 (6 bases). The CDR3 is 12 amino acids. Trimming pared 4 bases from V and 6 bases from J, leaving 9 bases between. CDR1 GTSNPN and CDR2 SVGIG come from the germline V gene (reference sequence). The CDR3 sequence is CAWITGSGELFF. CDR3 nucleotide sequence: TGTGCCTGGATTACAGGGTCCGGGGAGCTGTTTTTT.

In the case of this clonotype: This may come from a read error, since a much larger clone is one base off. The rearrangement uses TRBV28 and TRBJ2-3; D assignment may be TRBD1 or TRBD2 (6 bases each). In germline, CDR1 is MDHEN, CDR2 SYDVKM. This CDR3 has 14 amino acids. The CDR3 here is CASFIMGGTDAQYF. CDR3 sequence (DNA): TGTGCCAGTTTTATAATGGGGGGCACAGATGCGCAGTATTTT. Looking up the rest from reference TRBV28 and TRBJ2-3 gives the full variable domain: DVKVTQSSRYLVKRTGEKVFLECVQDMDHENMFWYRQDPGLGLRLIYFSYDVKMKEKGDIPEGYSVSREKKERFSLILESASTNQTSMYLCASFIMGGTDAQYFGPGTRLTVL.

The sample holds many counts of this clonotype. The genes are TRBV12-3 or TRBV12-4 and TRBJ2-1; D may be TRBD2 (5 bases). Trimming removed 6 bases from V and 10 bases from J, with 19 bases in between. CDR3 size: 14 residues. DNA of the CDR3: TGTGCCAGCAGCTTAAGGATCAGCGGAGGCGAGCAGTTCTTC. This sequence encodes CASSLRISGGEQFF.

The chain recombines TRBV10-3 with TRBJ1-1; a possible D gene is TRBD1 (6 bases). V gave up 10 bases and J gave up 1 base, with 13 bases separating them. This CDR3 contains 13 residues. In germline, CDR1 is ENHRY, CDR2 SYGVKD. CDR3 region: CATSGAPNTEAFF. The CDR3 DNA reads TGTGCCACCTCGGGGGCGCCGAACACTGAAGCTTTCTTT.

The V call is TRBV15, the J call TRBJ1-2, with D uncertain. This CDR3 contains 14 residues. The germline CDR1 and CDR2 sequences are LNHNV and YYDKDF (reference sequence). The V end lost 0 bases, the J end lost 8 bases, and 13 bases lay between the germline ends. CDR3 amino acids: CATSRDEGRGGYTF. In nucleotides, the CDR3 is TGTGCCACCAGCAGAGATGAGGGCAGAGGGGGCTACACCTTC.

Many counts were recorded for this clonotype. This chain links TRBV18 with TRBJ1-3; 7 bases fit TRBD1. This CDR3 is 13 amino acids long. Germline V gene sequence: CDR1 KGHSH, CDR2 LQKENI. The ends lost 9 bases at V and 2 bases at J; junction bases unmatched: 4. CDR3 DNA sequence: TGTGCCAGTTGCAGGGGGACTGGAAACACCATATATTTT. Translating it yields CASCRGTGNTIYF.

The table lists this clonotype with many counts. CDR3 coding DNA: TGTGCCAGCAGTTTAGCGGGGAGGAGTTATCAGCCCCAGCATTTT. Translation gives CASSLAGRSYQPQHF. The V gene is TRBV12-3 or TRBV12-4, the J gene TRBJ1-5, with no clear D. Trimming stripped 0 bases from V and 5 bases from J, with 11 bases between. The CDR3 is 15 amino acids.

This clonotype was seen many times. The chain links TRBV24-1 to TRBJ2-5; tentative D call: TRBD2 (6 bases). This CDR3 is built from 18 residues. Trimming left V 4 bases short and J 6 bases short, with 26 bases between. Germline CDR1 KGHDR, CDR2 SFDVKD. CDR3 in amino acids: CATSDRTGGSGHPKTQYF. The CDR3 nucleotides read TGTGCCACCAGTGACCGTACCGGAGGTAGCGGCCACCCCAAGACCCAGTACTTC.

This clonotype was seen many times. The chain is built from TRBV3-1 and TRBJ2-5; D is tentatively TRBD1 or TRBD2 (6 bases each). In germline, CDR1 is LGHDT, CDR2 YNNKEL (reference sequence). The CDR3 is made up of 15 amino acids. Trimming removed 0 bases at V and 5 bases at J, with 13 bases between. CDR3 nucleotide sequence: TGTGCCAGCAGCCAAGATCCGGGGGCGATGGAGACCCAGTACTTC. This codes for CASSQDPGAMETQYF.

In its sample, this clonotype was seen many times. The chain combines TRBV11-3 with TRBJ2-1, with D tentatively TRBD1 (6 bases). The CDR3 is 16 residues long. CDR1 is SGHNT and CDR2 is YENEEA in the germline V gene. V lost 3 bases and J lost 5, with 17 bases in between. The CDR3 DNA follows: TGTGCCAGCAGCTTTCGGTCCCAGGGGAGCGACAATGAGCAGTTCTTC. Its translation is CASSFRSQGSDNEQFF.

This clonotype was observed many times. The rearrangement uses TRBV6-2 or TRBV6-3 and TRBJ1-5, with a possible D match to TRBD1 (5 bases). The germline V and J ends were trimmed by 7 bases and 7 bases, with 14 bases remaining between them. The germline gives CDR1 MNHEY, CDR2 SVGEGT. This CDR3 region has 13 residues. The CDR3 is CASTRQGRQPQHF. In DNA, the CDR3 is TGTGCCAGCACGAGGCAGGGAAGACAGCCCCAGCATTTT.

Many counts were recorded for this clonotype. This chain joins TRBV3-1 and TRBJ1-2; D may be TRBD1 (5 bases). CDR3 length: 13 amino acids. Trimming removed 0 bases from V and 4 bases from J, with 6 bases in between. Germline CDR1 is LGHDT and CDR2 is YNNKEL (reference sequence). CDR3 in DNA: TGTGCCAGCAGCCAAGAACAGGCCTATGGCTACACCTTC. Amino acids: CASSQEQAYGYTF.

In its sample, this clonotype was seen many times. This chain uses TRBV6-1 with TRBJ1-2; TRBD1 is a possible D gene (6 bases). Trimming removed 6 bases from V and 8 bases from J, with 16 bases in between. Per germline, CDR1 MNHNS and CDR2 SASEGT. The CDR3 spans 13 residues. The DNA for the CDR3 is TGTGCCAGCAGCTACATCCGAGGGGGAGGCTACACCTTC. Its translation is CASSYIRGGGYTF.

The sample holds many counts of this clonotype. J is TRBJ1-1 and V is TRBV2; 7 nucleotides line up with TRBD1. The CDR3 has 14 amino acids. Looked up from germline, CDR1 is SNHLY and CDR2 is FYNNEI. Trimming removed 8 bases from V and 4 bases from J; junction bases left unmatched: 10. CDR3 residues: CASGRQGGSTEAFF. DNA of the CDR3: TGTGCCAGCGGAAGACAGGGAGGAAGCACTGAAGCTTTCTTT. Complete variable domain (other parts from reference TRBV2 and TRBJ1-1): EPEVTQTPSHQVTQMGQEVILRCVPISNHLYFYWYRQILGQKVEFLVSFYNNEISEKSEIFDDQFSVERPDGSNFTLKIRSTKLEDSAMYFCASGRQGGSTEAFFGQGTRLTVV.

In its sample, this clonotype was seen many times. The chain links TRBV6-2 or TRBV6-3 to TRBJ2-7, with TRBD2 identical over 9 bases. Germline values: CDR1 MNHEY, CDR2 SVGEGT. V trimming: 8 bases; J trimming: 2 bases; junction bases outside the gene matches: 4. The CDR3 is 13 amino acids. The CDR3 nucleotides are TGTGCCAGCGGAGCTAGCGGGGCCTACGAGCAGTACTTC. This encodes CASGASGAYEQYF.

This clonotype was seen at least ten times. The chain employs TRBV2 and TRBJ1-1; maybe TRBD1 (5 bases). CDR1 SNHLY and CDR2 FYNNEI come from the germline V gene. This CDR3 has 14 amino acids. V lost 4 bases and J 7 bases, leaving 16 bases between the germline ends. The CDR3 DNA follows: TGTGCCAGCAGTGCCCTCAAGGGGCGGATTGAAGCTTTCTTT. Translated, it gives CASSALKGRIEAFF.

This clonotype was recorded at least ten times. The rearrangement uses TRBV20-1 and TRBJ2-3, with 9 bases identical to TRBD1. Trimming cost V 4 bases and J 5 bases; bases outside gene matches: 4. The V gene's germline CDR1 is DFQATT and CDR2 SNEGSKA (reference sequence). The CDR3 spans 13 residues. Here the CDR3 reads CSAKQGAIDTQYF. In DNA, the CDR3 is TGCAGTGCTAAACAGGGGGCCATAGATACGCAGTATTTT.